Included here is one T cell receptor beta chain sequence, with context. The data are from a study of blood T cell repertoires in COVID-19. Study information: Donors in the United States, Italy and Spain gave samples during acute or convalescent COVID-19. Sources were T cells, B-cell-depleted T cells, or PBMCs; the material itself was cDNA or gDNA.

The authors' processing: Estimated nucleated cell counts came from reference gene primer amplification. Some clones are missing from TCRdb's copy, which holds only in-frame ones; the method was immunoSEQ multiplex PCR. V and J calls and clone size follow that table, whereas D and trimming were derived from the DNA. The table has about 260,000 clones, roughly 86% seen once. The CDR3 runs to 15 residues. V lost 1 base and J lost 4; bases outside the gene matches: 3. Germline CDR1 MNHNS, CDR2 SASEGT. The source material was peripheral blood. This chain links TRBV6-1 with TRBJ2-4, with TRBD1 matching 8 bases. This TCR came from a man aged 40-50 years with active or convalescent COVID-19. The CDR3 DNA follows: TGTGCCAGCAGTGAAGGGACAGGGAGGAAAAACATTCAGTACTTC. It yields the protein CASSEGTGRKNIQYF.